This entry lists 8 T cell receptor beta chains sequenced from one sample in a study of Ad26.COV2.S vaccination and SARS-CoV-2 variants. This table comes from immunoSEQ multiplex PCR, and its TCRdb copy is limited to in-frame clones, with some not included. The table lists hundreds of thousands of clones, about 90% of them singletons. The treatment: around 19 received Ad26.COV2.S at low or high dose, single or two shots; several received placebo; per-sample allocation not given. Samples analyzed were those drawn on day 63 after the first vaccine or placebo injection. The source material was peripheral blood, sampled in a trial of Ad26.COV2.S vaccine versus placebo. The receptors were sampled from a person between 18 and 65 years old who received the Ad26.COV2.S COVID-19 vaccine or a placebo.

This clone was seen once. This sequence joins TRBV5-1 and TRBJ1-5, with D perhaps TRBD1 (5 bases). Germline CDR1 SGHRS, CDR2 YFSETQ. The V end lost 4 bases, the J end lost 2 bases, and 10 bases lay between the germline ends. The CDR3 covers 14 residues. The DNA for the CDR3 is TGCGCCAGCAGCCCCCAGGGCCGCAATCAGCCCCAGCATTTT. Translating it yields CASSPQGRNQPQHF.

The V and J genes are TRBV7-9 and TRBJ1-2; D unclear. V lost 5 bases and J 3 bases, leaving 10 bases between the germline ends. Germline CDR1 is SEHNR and CDR2 is FQNEAQ (reference sequence). The CDR3 is made up of 13 amino acids. The chain's CDR3 is CASSRERDYGYTF. The CDR3 DNA reads TGTGCCAGCAGCCGCGAGCGCGACTATGGCTACACCTTC.

As DNA, the CDR3 is TGCAGTGCTAGTGTGGGCCAGGGCATGGCAGATACGCAGTATTTT. This codes for CSASVGQGMADTQYF. The chain has TRBV20-1 and TRBJ2-3; D might be TRBD1 (5 bases). Trimming removed 3 bases from V and 4 bases from J, with 17 bases in between. CDR3 size: 15 residues. Germline CDR1 reads DFQATT; CDR2 reads SNEGSKA (reference sequence).

This chain links TRBV2 with TRBJ2-5; a possible D gene is TRBD2 (6 bases). V was cut by 4 bases and J by 4 bases, with 10 bases left in between. From germline, CDR1 is SNHLY and CDR2 FYNNEI. This CDR3 comprises 13 residues. In DNA, the CDR3 is TGTGCCAGCAGTGCAGGACTATTAGAGACCCAGTACTTC. This gives the protein CASSAGLLETQYF. The variable domain in full, completed from reference TRBV2 and TRBJ2-5, reads EPEVTQTPSHQVTQMGQEVILRCVPISNHLYFYWYRQILGQKVEFLVSFYNNEISEKSEIFDDQFSVERPDGSNFTLKIRSTKLEDSAMYFCASSAGLLETQYFGPGTRLLVL.

This chain joins TRBV18 and TRBJ1-2, with TRBD1 as a possible D gene (5 bases). Trimming shortened V by 4 bases and J by 8 bases, and 17 bases separated the two germline ends. Germline CDR1 reads KGHSH; CDR2 reads LQKENI. The length of the CDR3 is 14 residues. The CDR3 protein is CASSQGPPGGGYTF. The CDR3 DNA is TGTGCCAGCTCACAGGGGCCCCCCGGAGGAGGCTACACCTTC.

This clone was picked up a small number of times. The rearrangement uses TRBV30 and TRBJ1-2; the match to TRBD1 covers 10 bases. The germline V gene has CDR1 GTSNPN and CDR2 SVGIG (reference sequence). The CDR3 spans 17 residues. Trimming took 0 bases from V and 1 from J; bases not matched to a gene: 8. In DNA form, the CDR3 reads TGTGCCTGGAGTGTATTAACGGGACAGGGGTTTAACTATGGCTACACCTTC. Protein sequence: CAWSVLTGQGFNYGYTF.

V and J are TRBV7-9 and TRBJ1-4; D is possibly TRBD1 (5 bases). The germline V and J ends were trimmed by 2 bases and 4 bases, with 11 bases remaining between them. This CDR3 spans 15 amino acids. CDR1 SEHNR and CDR2 FQNEAQ come from the germline V gene (reference sequence). As DNA, the CDR3 is TGTGCCAGCAGCTTATGGGGCAGCGATAATGAAAAACTGTTTTTT. Translating it yields CASSLWGSDNEKLFF. The whole variable domain, remainder taken from reference TRBV7-9 and TRBJ1-4, is DTGVSQNPRHKITKRGQNVTFRCDPISEHNRLYWYRQTLGQGPEFLTYFQNEAQLEKSRLLSDRFSAERPKGSFSTLEIQRTEQGDSAMYLCASSLWGSDNEKLFFGSGTQLSVL.

The V call is TRBV24-1, the J call TRBJ2-1, with 7 bases lining up with TRBD2. CDR1 is KGHDR and CDR2 is SFDVKD in the germline V gene. V lost 4 bases to trimming and J lost 12 bases; unmatched junction nucleotides: 5. The CDR3 contains 12 residues. This CDR3 reads CATSEAGEGQFF. The CDR3 DNA is TGTGCCACCAGTGAGGCGGGAGAAGGGCAGTTCTTC.